This T cell receptor (beta chain) derives from a study of cytomegalovirus exposure and HLA in healthy donors. PCR was performed using 60 Vbeta and 13 Jbeta primers. TCRdb's copy holds only in-frame clones and misses some; the assay was immunoSEQ multiplex PCR. The sample includes roughly 140,000 clones, more than 75% of them seen just once. From germline, CDR1 is MNHNS and CDR2 SASEGT. The CDR3 has 12 amino acids. Trimming left V 4 bases short and J 2 bases short, with 4 bases between. Sample: PBMCs. This TCR was recovered from a woman aged 40 to 50 in good health and CMV-seropositive. The rearrangement links TRBV6-1 to TRBJ2-3; D unclear. The CDR3 sequence is CASSGITDTQYF. In DNA form, the CDR3 reads TGTGCCAGCAGTGGTATCACAGATACGCAGTATTTT.